The TCR beta chain described here comes from a study of T-cell memory formation after mild COVID-19 (dated by TCRdb to 2020 to 2022). At the level of the whole study: TCR sequence clusters from the two donors were largely donor specific. Longitudinal TCRalpha and TCRbeta repertoire sequencing tracked T-cell clones expanding and contracting after mild COVID-19 in two donors. Two young, previously healthy adult volunteers, one female and one male, were included in the cohort.

Cut back by 7 bases and 0 bases, the V and J ends lie 13 bases apart. CDR1 MGHRA and CDR2 YSYEKL were looked up in the germline V gene. Its CDR3 holds 15 amino acids, cysteine through phenylalanine. Here the CDR3 DNA is all that survives: 45 bases in frame from base 1. The data were produced on an Illumina NovaSeq 6000. TCRalpha and TCRbeta cDNA libraries were constructed by 5'RACE with constant-segment primers, with sample barcodes and unique molecular identifiers being introduced. RNA was extracted from every sample with Trizol reagent. Libraries were amplified in two PCR steps, with a second sample barcode and Illumina TruSeq adapters added in the second step. Sequencing of the libraries was done on an Illumina NovaSeq, producing 2 x 150 bp paired-end reads. Per the authors' processing: Reads were demultiplexed and collapsed into UMI-guided consensus sequences with migec v1.2.7. Using mixcr v2.1.11, UMI consensuses were aligned to TRA and TRB V and J templates and then assembled into clonotypes. Clonotypes were classified as expanded or contracted when called significant by both edgeR and NoisET, with noise models trained on biological replicates. edgeR calls used a false discovery rate-adjusted p below 0.01 and a log2 fold-change threshold of 1. As an exploratory analysis of dynamics, PCA with hierarchical clustering was applied to max-normalized trajectories of the 1000 most abundant clonotypes. Separately sequenced CD4+ and CD8+ repertoires were used to assign the CD4 or CD8 phenotype of responding clones. Starting from the raw public reads, TCRdb applied fastp trimming at Q25, assembled clones with MiXCR and retained in-frame beta chains. Rows are combined by CDR3 protein, so each entry shows the most common genes and DNA. The V and J calls here are based on TCRdb, not the publication. The sample table records about 350,000 distinct CDR3 sequences; roughly 15% of these occur just once. The top ten hold about a fifth of the sample.

This clonotype has only a few counts. This receptor's antigen is unknown. No base quality values were provided; no much bigger clone lies one nucleotide off. Ficoll-Paque density gradient centrifugation was used to isolate PBMCs. Broader findings and caveats from the paper: Contracting CD4+ clones turned up mainly in the CM and EM memory subsets, whereas EMRA was where CD8+ clones were enriched. SARS-CoV-2 specificity was not confirmed for the second-wave clones peaking on day 37. Balanced CD4/CD8 phenotypes were observed for clones contracting from day 15 to 85, whereas a bias towards CD4+ was observed for a second wave of clones expanding from day 15 to 37. The study included only two mild cases, and larger cohorts that include severe cases with pre-infection samples were judged to be necessary. Some responding clones were detected in pre-infection memory, suggesting pre-existing cross-reactive memory T cells joined the SARS-CoV-2 response.

This chain joins TRBV4-1 to TRBJ2-1; the D gene cannot be named for sure. The sequenced sample consisted of PBMCs or a T cell subset sorted from them (not recorded which). This TCR was recovered from a man between 18 and 29 years old who had mild COVID-19 (a few samples of this study predate the infection). The sample titles of this study are shuffled in the database, so cell type and time point are left out; the donor was told from shared clones. The CDR3 region reads CASTPGGFSYNEQFF. In nucleotide form, the sequence is TGCGCCAGCACCCCAGGCGGATTCTCCTACAATGAGCAGTTCTTC.